This T cell receptor beta chain is drawn from a study of Ad26.COV2.S vaccination and SARS-CoV-2 variants. Study as a whole: As a participant in COV1001, the donor was in the Ad26.COV2.S trial arm. The study's findings and limits: Breadth measured for non-spike TCRs was similar across vaccine and placebo recipients.

As for treatment: approximately 18 received Ad26.COV2.S at low or high dose, single or two shots; 5 received placebo; per-sample allocation not given. At day 63 after the first vaccine or placebo injection, samples were drawn. With regard to this clone: Its antigen remains unknown.

Libraries were prepared by immunoSEQ multiplex PCR; TCRdb keeps only in-frame clonotypes and omits some of them. The sample carries 380,000 or so clones, around 90% recorded once. The CDR3 sequence is 14 residues long. V was cut by 1 base and J by 4 bases, with 14 bases left in between. The germline V gene encodes CDR1 GTSNPN and CDR2 SVGIG (reference sequence). The V and J genes are TRBV30 and TRBJ2-7, with D possibly matching TRBD1 (5 bases). The sample in question was peripheral blood, obtained in a trial of Ad26.COV2.S vaccine versus placebo. The sequence came from a person between 18 and 60 years old who received the Ad26.COV2.S COVID-19 vaccine or a placebo. The CDR3 DNA is TGTGCCTGGAGTGGGGGCAGGGAAACATACGAGCAGTACTTC. The encoded protein is CAWSGGRETYEQYF.